These T cell receptor beta chains were read from a single sample in a study of blood T cells in healthy people across ages. Each CDR3 protein gets one entry after TCRdb re-called the 5' RACE reads with MiXCR. The sample has more than 650,000 distinct CDR3 sequences, about 24% seen once. Sequencing was done on a sample of blood. The receptors come from a man in his sixties or seventies in good health. Each CDR3 is given with its conserved first and last residue. The D gene is left open where the match is weak. The listing skips clone size in some rows; elsewhere it reads once, few, many or a size class.

cdr3_nt | cdr3_aa | d_call | j_call | clone_size | v_call
TGTGCCAGCAGCCACAGGGGGATGAGCTCCTACAATGAGCAGTTCTTC | CASSHRGMSSYNEQFF | TRBD1 | TRBJ2-1 | NA | TRBV16
TGCGCCAGCAGCGATCAGGGCCCCAGCTATGGCTACACCTTC | CASSDQGPSYGYTF | NA | TRBJ1-2 | NA | TRBV5-1
TGTGCCAGCAGTTTCACTAGCGGGGTGGAGACCCAGTACTTC | CASSFTSGVETQYF | TRBD2 | TRBJ2-5 | NA | TRBV6-2/TRBV6-3
TGTGCCACCAGTGAAGCCGGGACAGGGGGCCAAGAGACCCAGTACTTC | CATSEAGTGGQETQYF | TRBD1 | TRBJ2-5 | NA | TRBV24-1
TGCAGTGCCCCCCCAGCGGCGGGGTCCTACGAGCAGTACTTC | CSAPPAAGSYEQYF | NA | TRBJ2-7 | many | TRBV20-1
TGCAGTGCTCGAGGGGGGGCCCTCAAAAACATTCAGTACTTC | CSARGGALKNIQYF | NA | TRBJ2-4 | NA | TRBV20-1
TGTGCTAGTGGACTTCCCCCTCCGGGACAGACCTACGAGCAGTACTTC | CASGLPPPGQTYEQYF | TRBD1 | TRBJ2-7 | NA | TRBV12-5
TGTGCCAGCACCCAGACTGGGTCTGAGACCCAGTACTTC | CASTQTGSETQYF | NA | TRBJ2-5 | NA | TRBV9
TGTGCCAGCGGACAGGGCGGTGAAAAACTGTTTTTT | CASGQGGEKLFF | TRBD1 | TRBJ1-4 | once | TRBV6-6
TGTGCCAGCAGCTTAGCGACGGGGGCGCTTTCCGGCTACACCTTC | CASSLATGALSGYTF | NA | TRBJ1-2 | NA | TRBV7-9
TGTGCCAGCAGTTACAGGGGGCCAGGTGGAAACACCATATATTTT | CASSYRGPGGNTIYF | TRBD1 | TRBJ1-3 | few | TRBV6-6
TGCAGTGCTGTTCCGAAAATGAACACTGAAGCTTTCTTT | CSAVPKMNTEAFF | NA | TRBJ1-1 | NA | TRBV20-1
TGTGCCAGCACCCCAAGGGGAGGGAGCGCTGAAGCTTTCTTT | CASTPRGGSAEAFF | NA | TRBJ1-1 | few | TRBV12-3/TRBV12-4
TGTGCTAGTGGTTTGTACCGACAGGGGGCAGGAGAGACCCAGTACTTC | CASGLYRQGAGETQYF | TRBD1 | TRBJ2-5 | NA | TRBV12-5
TGTGCCAGCAGTCTCGTCCCGATAGGTCATGAGCAGTTCTTC | CASSLVPIGHEQFF | NA | TRBJ2-1 | NA | TRBV3-1
TGCAGTGCTAGAGAAAGACAGGGGAAGTACGAGCAGTACTTC | CSARERQGKYEQYF | TRBD1 | TRBJ2-7 | NA | TRBV20-1
TGCGCCAGCAGCTTGGAAGGGGCCCATTATCAGCCCCAGCATTTT | CASSLEGAHYQPQHF | NA | TRBJ1-5 | NA | TRBV5-1